This record covers a single TCR beta chain. Its specificity is unknown. TCRdb reanalysed the reads using MiXCR and keeps one entry per CDR3 protein. The repertoire holds approximately 990,000 distinct CDR3 sequences, with roughly 30% as singletons. This CDR3 has 19 residues. V lost 0 bases, J lost 1 base, and 19 bases lay in between. From germline, CDR1 is LGHNT and CDR2 FRNRAP. This specimen belongs to a study of T cell repertoires in cytomegalovirus infection. As for the study in general: HLA-B-restricted CMV epitopes that are well studied, plus recently identified HLA-C-restricted ones, were used by the study.

Study-wide points: CMV carriers with the relevant HLA were identified by cumulative public TCR beta family frequency. Across the ex vivo response, the dominant clonotypes were HLA-C-restricted CMV-specific TCR beta clonotypes.

The clonotype comes from a human donor in good health (CMV status not recorded). Some clones in this sample may be carry-over from other donors' samples. This rearrangement joins TRBV12-5 to TRBJ2-1, with D unresolved. Sample: cultured CD8+ T cells from PBMCs, taken from culture after CMV antigen stimulation. The CDR3 region is CASGLVLSSTTASYNEQFF. The CDR3 nucleotides read TGTGCTAGTGGTTTGGTTCTCTCCTCTACGACGGCTTCCTACAATGAGCAGTTCTTC.